Detailed here is one TCR beta chain. Trimming shortened V by 7 bases and J by 1 base, and 20 bases separated the two germline ends. Per the germline V gene, CDR1 is KGHDR and CDR2 is SFDVKD. The CDR3 covers 17 residues. The data were taken from a study of control samples from healthy donors and cancer patients. Assay: immunoSEQ multiplex PCR; the TCRdb copy retains only in-frame clones and omits some. The table includes 170,000 or so clones, 90% to 95% detected once. The V call is TRBV24-1, the J call TRBJ2-3; a possible D gene is TRBD1 (5 bases). Sequencing was done on a sample of blood. The clonotype originates from a man between 18 and 29 years old in good health. The chain's CDR3 is CATSPSLPGIGTDTQYF. The DNA for the CDR3 is TGTGCCACCAGCCCCTCGCTTCCAGGGATCGGCACAGATACGCAGTATTTT.